One T cell receptor (beta chain) is described in this entry. Which antigen it targets is not known. No base-level quality is on record; no much larger clone is a single base apart. Per the germline V gene, SGHTA is the CDR1 and FQGNSA is the CDR2. V and J are truncated by 5 bases and 4 bases respectively, leaving an intervening sequence of 15 bases. There are 14 amino acids in the CDR3, from cysteine to phenylalanine inclusive. Solely the CDR3 DNA is kept, with 42 bases framed from the first base. TCR CDR3 regions were amplified from genomic DNA by multiplex PCR using the deep immunoSEQ assay. For each cell subset, the extracted genomic DNA was distributed evenly across all wells of several immunoSEQ 96-well plates, and each plate served as one replicate. For sorted subsets, 150 to 200 ng genomic DNA, equal to 30,000 or so T cell genomes, was loaded into each replicate PCR. Purified libraries were quantified with a Qubit 3.0 fluorometer, sized on a Bioanalyzer 2100, and re-quantified with the KAPA Library Quantification kit. Each immunoSEQ 96-well plate was sequenced on its own single-read 150-cycle Illumina NextSeq 550 flow cell. The original methods were these. Because only junctional sequences without quality scores were contained in the immunoSEQ output, filtering matching that applied to full-length reads could not be performed. Sequences were annotated with PyIR, a Python wrapper for IgBLAST v1.9, using IMGT germline references to assign V/J genes and CDR3. Reads were filtered out if the reads had weak V/J assignments (E-value above 1e-6), no CDR3, stop codons, out-of-frame junctions, or ambiguous translated residues. V3J clonotypes were defined by identical inferred V gene, J gene, and CDR3 amino acid sequence. Percentage overlap between repertoires was computed as shared unique clonotypes divided by the size of the smaller repertoire. Three approaches were used to assess repertoire richness: RTK rarefaction, the Chao1 estimator, and Recon v2.1 estimates of unobserved clonotypes. For all TCRbeta clonotypes obtained by the gDNA method from a few donors, generation probabilities were computed with OLGA. Sourced from immuneACCESS, this table was stored by TCRdb with only in-frame sequences that have V and J called. A share of the clones is absent; for the studies checked, an unresolved V gene accounts for under half, and the remainder has no known explanation. The V and J calls and the clone size are those of that table, but D and trimming were determined from the DNA. The sample table shows over 2 million clones, and around 95% are seen once. The ten largest clones take up roughly 0.13% of the sample.

The source of the sample is a study of shared clonotypes between healthy human individuals (dated by TCRdb to the early 2020s). Regarding the study in general: A couple of women and a few men aged 18 to 49 years were included in the cohort. The study deeply sequenced blood TCR repertoires of about 5 healthy adults to estimate repertoire size and the extent of clonotype sharing between individuals. Different laboratories and diverse techniques were used to prepare libraries and sequence TCR repertoires, to increase sequencing depth and limit assay-specific biases. Per donor, three plates each were used for CD4 naive and CD4 memory, two for CD8 naive, and one for CD8 memory. Each donor's leukapheresis produced roughly between roughly 0.9 and 8.9 billion PBMCs.

Healthy HIV-negative adults with no recently reported acute infections or vaccinations were included as donors. Every donor was a Caucasian adult living in Nashville, Tennessee, USA. Magnetic negative selection was used to enrich CD4+ T cells, after which naive cells were positively selected on CD45RA and the negative fraction became the memory subset. Blood was obtained by leukapheresis, after which PBMCs were separated by Ficoll-Histopaque density gradient centrifugation and cryopreserved in liquid nitrogen vapor phase. Analytical flow cytometry was used to check the purity and quantity of each magnetically sorted T cell population. Each sorted fraction had its genomic DNA isolated and then quantified by UV absorbance on a Nanodrop 2000c. What the authors observed across the whole study: Because the study included a small number of donors, the genetic and exposure-history diversity represented was limited. Pairwise subsampling led to the expectation that sequencing depth would affect the degree of clonotype sharing among donors. Naive subsets generally had larger estimated clonotype richness than memory subsets did. Higher generation probabilities were observed for clonotypes shared by all four sorted-subset donors than for non-shared clonotypes. Incomplete sequencing was indicated by rarefaction of sorted-subset datasets, despite the large sequencing depth. When several donors were compared, the shared fraction of clonotypes was around 5.1% for naive CD4, more than 3% for naive CD8, about 2.5% for memory CD4, and around 0.4% for memory CD8. Sampling was restricted to blood, and TCR repertoires in tissue are likely to differ from TCR repertoires in blood.

This clonotype was sampled from a man between 18 and 35 years old in good health. Sequencing used naive CD4+ T cells sorted from blood. This specimen's cell subset or site label, interpreted: CD45RA+ positively selected. The chain employs TRBV7-2 and TRBJ2-7; the D gene is possibly TRBD1 or TRBD2, each agreeing over 5 bases. The CDR3 region has the sequence CASSPRSGGYEQYF. Read as DNA, the sequence is TGTGCCAGCAGCCCCCGGAGTGGGGGATACGAGCAGTACTTC. The variable domain in full, with residues beyond the CDR3 obtained from the reference TRBV7-2 and TRBJ2-7 genes, is GAGVSQSPSNKVTEKGKDVELRCDPISGHTALYWYRQSLGQGLEFLIYFQGNSAPDKSGLPSDRFSAERTGGSVSTLTIQRTQQEDSAVYLCASSPRSGGYEQYFGPGTRLTVT.